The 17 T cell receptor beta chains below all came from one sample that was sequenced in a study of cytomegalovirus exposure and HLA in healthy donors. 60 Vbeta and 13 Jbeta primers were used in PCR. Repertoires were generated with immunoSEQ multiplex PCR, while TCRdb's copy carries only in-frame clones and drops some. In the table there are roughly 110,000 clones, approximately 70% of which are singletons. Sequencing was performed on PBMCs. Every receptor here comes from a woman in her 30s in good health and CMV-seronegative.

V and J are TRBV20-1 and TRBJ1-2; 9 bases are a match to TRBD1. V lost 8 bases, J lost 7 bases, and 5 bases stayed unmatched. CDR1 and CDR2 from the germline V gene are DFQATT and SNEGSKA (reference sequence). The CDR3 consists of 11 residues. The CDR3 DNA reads TGCAGTACAGGGGGCTCTGGTGGCTACACCTTC. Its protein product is CSTGGSGGYTF.

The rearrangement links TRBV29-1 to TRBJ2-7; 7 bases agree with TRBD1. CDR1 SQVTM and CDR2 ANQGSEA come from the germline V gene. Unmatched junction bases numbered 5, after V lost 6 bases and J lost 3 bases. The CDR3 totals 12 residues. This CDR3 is CSVLGTDYEQYF. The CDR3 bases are TGCAGCGTCCTAGGGACAGACTACGAGCAGTACTTC.

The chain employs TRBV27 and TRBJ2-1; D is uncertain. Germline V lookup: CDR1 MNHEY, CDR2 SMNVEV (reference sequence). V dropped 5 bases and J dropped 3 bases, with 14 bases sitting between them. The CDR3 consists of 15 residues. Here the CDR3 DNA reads TGTGCCAGCAGTGCCTCAAGCAACCTCTACAATGAGCAGTTCTTC. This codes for CASSASSNLYNEQFF.

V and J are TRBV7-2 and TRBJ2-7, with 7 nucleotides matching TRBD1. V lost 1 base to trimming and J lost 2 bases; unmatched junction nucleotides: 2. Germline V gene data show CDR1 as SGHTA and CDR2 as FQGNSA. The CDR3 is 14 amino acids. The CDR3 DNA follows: TGTGCCAGCAGCTTAGTGGACAGGACCTACGAGCAGTACTTC. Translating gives CASSLVDRTYEQYF. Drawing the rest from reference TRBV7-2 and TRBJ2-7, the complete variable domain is GAGVSQSPSNKVTEKGKDVELRCDPISGHTALYWYRQSLGQGLEFLIYFQGNSAPDKSGLPSDRFSAERTGGSVSTLTIQRTQQEDSAVYLCASSLVDRTYEQYFGPGTRLTVT.

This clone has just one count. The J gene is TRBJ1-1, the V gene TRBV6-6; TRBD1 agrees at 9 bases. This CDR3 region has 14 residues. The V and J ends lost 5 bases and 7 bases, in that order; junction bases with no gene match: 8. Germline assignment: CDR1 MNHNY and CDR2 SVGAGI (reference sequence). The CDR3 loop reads CASSDGQGKVEAFF. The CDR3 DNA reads TGTGCCAGCAGTGACGGACAGGGGAAAGTTGAAGCTTTCTTT.

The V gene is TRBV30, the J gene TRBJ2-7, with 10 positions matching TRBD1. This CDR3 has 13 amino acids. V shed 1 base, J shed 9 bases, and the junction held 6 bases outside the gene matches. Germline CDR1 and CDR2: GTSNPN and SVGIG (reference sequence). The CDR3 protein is CAWSGTGGGWQYF. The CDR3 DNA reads TGTGCCTGGAGTGGGACAGGGGGGGGGTGGCAGTACTTC. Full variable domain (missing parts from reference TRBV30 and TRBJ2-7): SQTIHQWPATLVQPVGSPLSLECTVEGTSNPNLYWYRQAAGRGLQLLFYSVGIGQISSEVPQNLSASRPQDRQFILSSKKLLLSDSGFYLCAWSGTGGGWQYFGPGTRLTVT.

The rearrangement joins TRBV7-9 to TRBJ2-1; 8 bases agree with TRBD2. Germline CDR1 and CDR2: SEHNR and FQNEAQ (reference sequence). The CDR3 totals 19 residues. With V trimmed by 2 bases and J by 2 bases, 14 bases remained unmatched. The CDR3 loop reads CASSLSLISGSLTYNEQFF. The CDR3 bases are TGTGCCAGCAGCTTAAGTTTGATCAGCGGGAGTCTAACCTACAATGAGCAGTTCTTC.

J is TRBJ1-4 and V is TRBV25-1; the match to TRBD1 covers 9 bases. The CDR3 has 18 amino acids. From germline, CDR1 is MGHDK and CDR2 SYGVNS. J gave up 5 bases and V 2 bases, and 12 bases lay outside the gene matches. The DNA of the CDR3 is TGTGCCAGCAGTGAACCACCGGGACAGGGATTTAACAATGAAAAACTGTTTTTT. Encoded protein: CASSEPPGQGFNNEKLFF.

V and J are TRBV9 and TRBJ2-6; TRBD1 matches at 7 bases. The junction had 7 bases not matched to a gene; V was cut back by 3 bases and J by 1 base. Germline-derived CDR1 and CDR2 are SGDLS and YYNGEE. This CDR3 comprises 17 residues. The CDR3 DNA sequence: TGTGCCAGCAGCGCCCGACAGGGATCGTCTGGGGCCAACGTCCTGACTTTC. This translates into CASSARQGSSGANVLTF. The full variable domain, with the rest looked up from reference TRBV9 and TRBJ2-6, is DSGVTQTPKHLITATGQRVTLRCSPRSGDLSVYWYQQSLDQGLQFLIQYYNGEERAKGNILERFSAQQFPDLHSELNLSSLELGDSALYFCASSARQGSSGANVLTFGAGSRLTVL.

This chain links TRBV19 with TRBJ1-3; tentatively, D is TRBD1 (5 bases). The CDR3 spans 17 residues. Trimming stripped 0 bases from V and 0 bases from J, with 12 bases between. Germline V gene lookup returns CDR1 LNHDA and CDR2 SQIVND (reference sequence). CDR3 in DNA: TGTGCCAGTAGTATAGAATCACAGGCAGGCTCTGGAAACACCATATATTTT. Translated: CASSIESQAGSGNTIYF.

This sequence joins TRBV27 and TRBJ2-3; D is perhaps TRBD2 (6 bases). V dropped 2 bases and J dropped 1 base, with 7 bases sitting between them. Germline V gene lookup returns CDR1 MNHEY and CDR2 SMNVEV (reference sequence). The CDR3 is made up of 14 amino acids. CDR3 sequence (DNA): TGTGCCAGCAGTTTAGGAGGGGGCACAGATACGCAGTATTTT. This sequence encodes CASSLGGGTDTQYF.

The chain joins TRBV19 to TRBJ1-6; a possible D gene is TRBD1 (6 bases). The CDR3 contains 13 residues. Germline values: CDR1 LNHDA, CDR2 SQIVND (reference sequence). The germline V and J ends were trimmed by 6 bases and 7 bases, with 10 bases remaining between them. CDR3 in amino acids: CASRLQGNSPLHF. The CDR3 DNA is TGTGCCAGTAGATTACAGGGAAATTCACCCCTCCACTTT.

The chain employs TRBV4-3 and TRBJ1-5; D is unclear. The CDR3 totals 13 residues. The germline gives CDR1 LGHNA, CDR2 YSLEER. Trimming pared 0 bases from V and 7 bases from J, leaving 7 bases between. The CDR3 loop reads CASSQELEQPQHF. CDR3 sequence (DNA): TGCGCCAGCAGCCAAGAGTTAGAGCAGCCCCAGCATTTT.

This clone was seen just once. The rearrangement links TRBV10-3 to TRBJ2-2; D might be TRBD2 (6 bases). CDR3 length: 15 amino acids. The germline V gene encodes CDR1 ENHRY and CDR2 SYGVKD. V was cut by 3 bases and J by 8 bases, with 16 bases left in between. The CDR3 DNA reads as TGTGCCATCAGTGAATCACTAGCCGCCGGTGGGGAGCTGTTTTTT. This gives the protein CAISESLAAGGELFF.

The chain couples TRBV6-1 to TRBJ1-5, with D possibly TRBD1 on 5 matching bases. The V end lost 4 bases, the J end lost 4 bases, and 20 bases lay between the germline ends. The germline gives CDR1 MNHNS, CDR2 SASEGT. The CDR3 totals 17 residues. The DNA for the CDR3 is TGTGCCAGCAGTGGCACGGGGGGTCAGAACCGGAATCAGCCCCAGCATTTT. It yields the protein CASSGTGGQNRNQPQHF.

The CDR3 protein is CSAGQGSYEQYF. The CDR3 DNA sequence: TGCAGCGCAGGACAGGGTTCCTACGAGCAGTACTTC. The chain uses TRBV29-1 and TRBJ2-7, with 8 bases identical to TRBD1. The CDR3 is 12 amino acids. CDR1 is SQVTM and CDR2 is ANQGSEA in the germline V gene. The trim removed 7 bases at V and 1 base at J, leaving 3 bases unmatched.

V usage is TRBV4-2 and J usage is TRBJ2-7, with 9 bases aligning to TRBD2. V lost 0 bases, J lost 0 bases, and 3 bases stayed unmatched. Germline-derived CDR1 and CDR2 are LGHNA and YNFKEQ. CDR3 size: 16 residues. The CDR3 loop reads CASSQEEAGGSYEQYF. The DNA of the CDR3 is TGTGCCAGCAGCCAAGAGGAAGCGGGGGGCTCCTACGAGCAGTACTTC.